The 17 T cell receptor beta chains below were found in one sample sequenced in a study of T cell responses to AZD1222 COVID-19 vaccine. TCRdb's table, derived via immunoSEQ multiplex PCR, lists solely in-frame clones and lacks some. The sample yields about 180,000 clones, 70% to 90% seen once. Sequences were derived from peripheral blood, sampled 28 days after the second dose of the MenACWY control vaccine. These receptors all stem from an adult who received the MenACWY meningococcal vaccine as a control.

The chain couples TRBV6-5 to TRBJ1-4; D gene uncertain. V lost 6 bases and J 8 bases, leaving 19 bases between the germline ends. Germline values: CDR1 MNHEY, CDR2 SVGAGI. The CDR3 is 15 residues long. The CDR3 loop is CASSYLGSVKEKLFF. CDR3 in DNA: TGTGCCAGCAGCTACCTCGGATCCGTCAAGGAAAAACTGTTTTTT.

The J gene is TRBJ1-5, the V gene TRBV6-2 or TRBV6-3; D gene unclear. Per the germline V gene, CDR1 is MNHEY and CDR2 is SVGEGT. This CDR3 is 14 amino acids long. V was cut by 0 bases and J by 4 bases, with 7 bases left in between. CDR3 DNA sequence: TGTGCCAGCAGTTACTCGCCGGAGAATCAGCCCCAGCATTTT. This encodes CASSYSPENQPQHF.

V usage is TRBV28 and J usage is TRBJ2-3; 8 bases line up with TRBD1. CDR3 length equals 14 residues. Trimming at V came to 6 bases and at J to 1 base, leaving 3 bases not matched to a gene. Germline loops: CDR1 MDHEN, CDR2 SYDVKM. This chain's CDR3 is CASRTTGGTDTQYF. CDR3 in DNA: TGTGCCAGCAGGACGACAGGGGGCACAGATACGCAGTATTTT.

This clone was seen a few times. V is TRBV25-1 and J is TRBJ1-2; TRBD1 might be the D (6 bases). Germline CDR1 and CDR2: MGHDK and SYGVNS. Trimming removed 5 bases at V and 6 bases at J, with 16 bases between. CDR3 length: 14 residues. The CDR3 DNA reads TGTGCCAGCAGTCCGTGGGGGGGCCACGATGGCTACACCTTC. Amino acid sequence: CASSPWGGHDGYTF.

The table lists this clone with a few counts. The chain links TRBV6-2 or TRBV6-3 to TRBJ1-2; weak D call: TRBD1 (6 bases). Deletions cut 1 base from V and 2 bases from J, with 14 bases between. The CDR3 is 16 residues long. CDR1 and CDR2 (germline): MNHEY, SVGEGT. CDR3 sequence (DNA): TGTGCCAGCAGTTACTTAAGGGCAGGGGAGAACTATGGCTACACCTTC. This sequence encodes CASSYLRAGENYGYTF.

This sequence joins TRBV5-6 and TRBJ2-7; no clear D gene. The CDR3 has 12 residues. Germline CDR1 and CDR2: SGHDT and YYEEEE. Trimming pared 0 bases from V and 6 bases from J, leaving 7 bases between. CDR3 in amino acids: CASSLGRGEQYF. CDR3 in DNA: TGTGCCAGCAGCTTGGGACGTGGCGAGCAGTACTTC.

About this clone itself: A junction boundary mismatches the germline segment, possibly from a read error. In nucleotides, the CDR3 is TGCGCCAGCAGCCAATTAAAGGGAACTCTAATTTACGAGCAGTACTTC. This encodes CASSQLKGTLIYEQYF. The chain uses TRBV23-1 and TRBJ2-7; D unclear. TRBV23-1 is an ORF, with its function uncertain. The length of the CDR3 is 16 residues.

The chain uses TRBV11-2 and TRBJ1-1; 9 nucleotides line up with TRBD1. The CDR3 length is 16 residues. V shed 5 bases and J 5 bases; nucleotides not matched to a gene: 12. Germline assignment: CDR1 SGHAT and CDR2 FQNNGV. DNA for the CDR3: TGTGCCAGCAGCGTGCGACAGGGGGTAGGGTTGACTGAAGCTTTCTTT. This encodes CASSVRQGVGLTEAFF. Supplemented by reference TRBV11-2 and TRBJ1-1, the full variable domain reads EAGVAQSPRYKIIEKRQSVAFWCNPISGHATLYWYQQILGQGPKLLIQFQNNGVVDDSQLPKDRFSAERLKGVDSTLKIQPAKLEDSAVYLCASSVRQGVGLTEAFFGQGTRLTVV.

J is TRBJ1-5 and V is TRBV2; TRBD1 matches at 9 bases. Germline CDR1 and CDR2: SNHLY and FYNNEI. The V and J ends lost 7 bases and 4 bases, in that order; junction bases with no gene match: 8. The CDR3 consists of 15 residues. The CDR3 is CASKAGDRGNQPQHF. The CDR3 region has the DNA TGTGCCAGCAAGGCCGGAGACAGGGGGAATCAGCCCCAGCATTTT.

The gene calls are TRBV28 and TRBJ2-7; no clear D gene. Trimming removed 5 bases from V and 7 bases from J, with 18 bases in between. This CDR3 has 14 residues. Germline V lookup: CDR1 MDHEN, CDR2 SYDVKM. The CDR3 bases are TGTGCCAGCAGTCAAACGGCCCGACGGTGGGAGCAGTACTTC. It translates to CASSQTARRWEQYF.

This clone is a singleton in its sample. The V call is TRBV11-3, the J call TRBJ1-1; 9 nucleotides agree with TRBD1. Unmatched junction bases numbered 13, after V lost 2 bases and J lost 3 bases. The length of the CDR3 is 18 residues. From germline, CDR1 is SGHNT and CDR2 YENEEA. The CDR3 bases are TGTGCCAGCAGCTTAAGAGGAAGGGGGACAGGGACATACACTGAAGCTTTCTTT. Its protein is CASSLRGRGTGTYTEAFF.

The chain couples TRBV5-4 to TRBJ1-2, with D possibly matching TRBD1 (6 bases). CDR3 length: 14 amino acids. V was trimmed by 2 bases and J by 2 bases, leaving 10 bases between them. CDR1 is SGHNT, CDR2 YYREEE, per germline (reference sequence). CDR3 in amino acids: CASSLPGANYGYTF. DNA of the CDR3: TGTGCCAGCAGCTTACCGGGGGCAAACTATGGCTACACCTTC.

The chain couples TRBV6-5 to TRBJ2-7, with 9 bases fitting TRBD1. The length of the CDR3 is 13 residues. CDR1 and CDR2 (germline): MNHEY, SVGAGI. With V trimmed by 8 bases and J by 7 bases, 9 bases remained unmatched. The CDR3 DNA is TGTGCCAGCTCCGGGACAGGGTCGAGAGAGCAGTACTTC. Translating gives CASSGTGSREQYF.

This clone was detected only once. The genes are TRBV7-8 and TRBJ2-5, with D unclear. The CDR3 runs 17 residues. Germline V gene data show CDR1 as SGHVS and CDR2 as FQNEAQ. Trimming stripped 1 base from V and 5 bases from J, with 20 bases between. CDR3 amino acids: CASSLVQPPKPTETQYF. CDR3 sequence (DNA): TGTGCCAGCAGCTTAGTCCAACCCCCGAAACCGACGGAGACCCAGTACTTC. The whole variable domain, filled in from reference TRBV7-8 and TRBJ2-5, reads GAGVSQSPRYKVAKRGQDVALRCDPISGHVSLFWYQQALGQGPEFLTYFQNEAQLDKSGLPSDRFFAERPEGSVSTLKIQRTQQEDSAVYLCASSLVQPPKPTETQYFGPGTRLLVL.

The V call is TRBV19, the J call TRBJ1-5; D gene uncertain. Germline values: CDR1 LNHDA, CDR2 SQIVND (reference sequence). CDR3 length: 18 amino acids. With 0 bases removed from V and 3 bases from J, the gap between germline ends came to 18 bases. The DNA of the CDR3 is TGTGCCAGTAGTATAGATCTTAAAAAGGGTTATGTCAATCAGCCCCAGCATTTT. Translating it yields CASSIDLKKGYVNQPQHF.

The chain employs TRBV12-3 or TRBV12-4 and TRBJ1-3; 9 bases map to TRBD1. This CDR3 contains 13 residues. V shed 4 bases, J shed 7 bases, and the junction held 2 bases outside the gene matches. As DNA, the CDR3 is TGTGCCAGCAGTTACACAGGGGGCAACACCATATATTTT. It specifies CASSYTGGNTIYF.

The rearrangement uses TRBV6-2 or TRBV6-3 and TRBJ1-3; D unclear. Trimming removed 2 bases from V and 4 bases from J, with 9 bases in between. CDR3 length: 14 amino acids. Germline CDR1 and CDR2: MNHEY and SVGEGT. In DNA, the CDR3 is TGTGCCAGCAGTTACGGCGGCAGCGGAAACACCATATATTTT. Protein product: CASSYGGSGNTIYF.